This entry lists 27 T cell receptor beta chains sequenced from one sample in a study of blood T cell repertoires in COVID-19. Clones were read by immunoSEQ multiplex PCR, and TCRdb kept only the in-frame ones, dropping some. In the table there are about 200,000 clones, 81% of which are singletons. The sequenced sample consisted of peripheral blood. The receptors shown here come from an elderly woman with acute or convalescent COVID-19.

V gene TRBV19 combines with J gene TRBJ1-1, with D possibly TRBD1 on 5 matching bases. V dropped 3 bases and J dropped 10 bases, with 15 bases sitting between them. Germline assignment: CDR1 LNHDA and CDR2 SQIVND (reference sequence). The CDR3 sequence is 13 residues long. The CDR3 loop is CASSITGHKVAFF. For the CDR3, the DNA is TGTGCCAGTAGTATCACCGGACATAAGGTAGCTTTCTTT.

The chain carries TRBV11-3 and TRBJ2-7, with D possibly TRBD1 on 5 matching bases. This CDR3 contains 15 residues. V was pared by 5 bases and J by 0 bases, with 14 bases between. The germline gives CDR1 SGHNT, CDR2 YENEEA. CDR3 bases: TGTGCCAGCAGCCAGGGCGCCGCTAGCTCCTACGAGCAGTACTTC. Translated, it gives CASSQGAASSYEQYF.

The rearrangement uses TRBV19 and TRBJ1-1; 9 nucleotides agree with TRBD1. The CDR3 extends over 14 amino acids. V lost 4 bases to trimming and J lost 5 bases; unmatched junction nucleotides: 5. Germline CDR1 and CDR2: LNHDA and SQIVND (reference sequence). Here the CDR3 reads CASSRGQGGTEAFF. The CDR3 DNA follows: TGTGCCAGTAGTAGGGGACAGGGAGGGACTGAAGCTTTCTTT.

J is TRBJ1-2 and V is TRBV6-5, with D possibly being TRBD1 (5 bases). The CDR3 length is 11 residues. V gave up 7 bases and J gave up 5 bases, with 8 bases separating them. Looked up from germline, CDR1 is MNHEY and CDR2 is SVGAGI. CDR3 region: CASKGLYGYTF. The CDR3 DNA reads TGTGCCAGCAAGGGACTTTATGGCTACACCTTC.

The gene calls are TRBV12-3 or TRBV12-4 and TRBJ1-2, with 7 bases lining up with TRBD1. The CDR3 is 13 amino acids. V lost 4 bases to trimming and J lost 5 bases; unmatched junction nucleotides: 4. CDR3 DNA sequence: TGTGCCAGCAGTTCGGGGACAGCTTATGGCTACACCTTC. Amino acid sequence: CASSSGTAYGYTF.

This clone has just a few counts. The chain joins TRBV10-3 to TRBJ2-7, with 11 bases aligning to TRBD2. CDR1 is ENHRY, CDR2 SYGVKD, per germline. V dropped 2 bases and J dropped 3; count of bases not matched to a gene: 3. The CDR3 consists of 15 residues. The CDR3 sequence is CAISEVTSGSYEQYF. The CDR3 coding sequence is TGTGCCATCAGTGAGGTTACTAGCGGGAGCTACGAGCAGTACTTC.

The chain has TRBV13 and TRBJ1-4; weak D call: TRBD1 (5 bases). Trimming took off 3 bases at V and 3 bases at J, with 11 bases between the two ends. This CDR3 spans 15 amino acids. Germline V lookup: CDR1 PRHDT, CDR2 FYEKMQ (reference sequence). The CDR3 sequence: CASSFSQGSNEKLFF. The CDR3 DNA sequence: TGTGCCAGCAGCTTCTCCCAGGGCTCTAATGAAAAACTGTTTTTT.

CDR3 nucleotide sequence: TGTGCCAGCAGCCCAAGGAGTAGCGGGAGCCCCCAGCACTCCTACGAGCAGTACTTC. It codes for CASSPRSSGSPQHSYEQYF. This chain connects TRBV7-6 to TRBJ2-7, with 9 bases matching TRBD2. The germline V gene encodes CDR1 SGHVS and CDR2 FNYEAQ. Losses at the gene ends were 5 bases for V and 0 bases for J; bases not matched to a gene: 17. This CDR3 is 19 amino acids long.

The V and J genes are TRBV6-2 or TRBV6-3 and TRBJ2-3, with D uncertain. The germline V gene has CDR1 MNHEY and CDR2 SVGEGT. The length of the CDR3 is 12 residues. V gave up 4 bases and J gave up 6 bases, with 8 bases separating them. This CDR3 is CASSSLTDTQYF. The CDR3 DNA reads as TGTGCCAGCAGTTCTTTGACTGATACGCAGTATTTT.

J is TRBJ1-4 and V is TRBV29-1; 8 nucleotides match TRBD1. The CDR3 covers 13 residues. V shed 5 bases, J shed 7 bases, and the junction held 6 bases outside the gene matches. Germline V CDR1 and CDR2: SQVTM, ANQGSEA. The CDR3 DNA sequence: TGCAGCGTTAATACAGGGGGGCTTGAAAAACTGTTTTTT. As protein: CSVNTGGLEKLFF.

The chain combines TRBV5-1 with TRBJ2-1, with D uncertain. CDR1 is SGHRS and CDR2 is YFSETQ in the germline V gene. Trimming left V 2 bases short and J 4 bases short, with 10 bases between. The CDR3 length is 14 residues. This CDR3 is CASSFSTPYNEQFF. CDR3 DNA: TGCGCCAGCAGCTTCTCGACACCGTACAATGAGCAGTTCTTC. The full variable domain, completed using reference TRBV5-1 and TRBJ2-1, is KAGVTQTPRYLIKTRGQQVTLSCSPISGHRSVSWYQQTPGQGLQFLFEYFSETQRNKGNFPGRFSGRQFSNSRSEMNVSTLELGDSALYLCASSFSTPYNEQFFGPGTRLTVL.

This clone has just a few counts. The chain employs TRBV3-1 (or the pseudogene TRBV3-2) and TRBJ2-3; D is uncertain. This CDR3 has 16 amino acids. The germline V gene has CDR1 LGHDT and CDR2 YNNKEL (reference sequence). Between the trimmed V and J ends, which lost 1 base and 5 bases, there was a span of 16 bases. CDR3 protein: CASSQGPGNGQDTQYF. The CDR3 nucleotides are TGTGCCAGCAGCCAAGGTCCCGGAAATGGGCAAGATACGCAGTATTTT.

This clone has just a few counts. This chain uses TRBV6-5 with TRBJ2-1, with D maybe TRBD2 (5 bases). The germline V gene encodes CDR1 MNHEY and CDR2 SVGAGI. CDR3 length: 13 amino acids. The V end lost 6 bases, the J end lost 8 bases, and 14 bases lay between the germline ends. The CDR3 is CASSLEGGDEQFF. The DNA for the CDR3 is TGTGCCAGCAGCCTCGAGGGTGGGGATGAGCAGTTCTTC.

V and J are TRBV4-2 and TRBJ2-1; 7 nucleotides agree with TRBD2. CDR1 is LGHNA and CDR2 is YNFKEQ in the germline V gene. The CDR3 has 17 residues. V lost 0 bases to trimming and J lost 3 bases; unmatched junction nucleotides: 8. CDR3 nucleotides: TGTGCCAGCAGCCAAGAGAATACAGCGGGAAACTACAATGAGCAGTTCTTC. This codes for CASSQENTAGNYNEQFF.

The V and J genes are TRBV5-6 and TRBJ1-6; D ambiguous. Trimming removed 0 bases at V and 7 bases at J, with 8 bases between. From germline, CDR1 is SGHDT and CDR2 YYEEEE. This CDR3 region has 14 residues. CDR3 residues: CASSLVTVNSPLHF. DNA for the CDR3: TGTGCCAGCAGCTTGGTCACGGTGAATTCACCCCTCCACTTT.

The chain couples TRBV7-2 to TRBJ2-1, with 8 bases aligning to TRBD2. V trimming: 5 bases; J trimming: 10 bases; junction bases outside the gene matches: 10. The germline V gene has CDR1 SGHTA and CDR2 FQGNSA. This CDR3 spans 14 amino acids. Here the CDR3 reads CASSKNGGAGEQFF. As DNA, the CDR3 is TGTGCCAGCAGCAAAAACGGGGGGGCTGGAGAGCAGTTCTTC.

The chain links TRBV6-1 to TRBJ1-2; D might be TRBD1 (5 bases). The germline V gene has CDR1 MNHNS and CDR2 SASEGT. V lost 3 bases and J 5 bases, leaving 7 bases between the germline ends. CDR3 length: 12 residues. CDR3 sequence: CASSDREYGYTF. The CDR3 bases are TGTGCCAGCAGTGACAGGGAATATGGCTACACCTTC.

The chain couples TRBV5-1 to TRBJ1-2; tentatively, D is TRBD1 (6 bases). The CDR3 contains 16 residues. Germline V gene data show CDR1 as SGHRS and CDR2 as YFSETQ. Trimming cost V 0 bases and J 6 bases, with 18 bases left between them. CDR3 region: CASSLASGGAGDGYTF. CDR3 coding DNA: TGCGCCAGCAGCTTGGCCTCGGGGGGCGCCGGCGATGGCTACACCTTC.

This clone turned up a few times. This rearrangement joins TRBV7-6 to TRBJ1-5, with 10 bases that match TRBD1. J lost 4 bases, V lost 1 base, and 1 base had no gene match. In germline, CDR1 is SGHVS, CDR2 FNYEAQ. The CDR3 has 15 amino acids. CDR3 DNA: TGTGCCAGCAGCTTAGGGGACAGGGGTAATCAGCCCCAGCATTTT. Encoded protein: CASSLGDRGNQPQHF.

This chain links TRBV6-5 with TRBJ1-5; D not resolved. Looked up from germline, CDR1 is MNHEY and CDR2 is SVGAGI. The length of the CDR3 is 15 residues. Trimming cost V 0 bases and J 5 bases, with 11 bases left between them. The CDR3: CASSYSGREDQPQHF. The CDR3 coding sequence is TGTGCCAGCAGTTACTCGGGCCGGGAGGATCAGCCCCAGCATTTT.

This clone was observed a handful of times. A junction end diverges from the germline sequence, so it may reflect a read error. CDR3 residues: CASTQCFMGGNQPQHF. The CDR3 nucleotides read TGTGCCAGCACCCAATGTTTCATGGGAGGCAATCAGCCCCAGCATTTT. V is TRBV3-1 (or the pseudogene TRBV3-2) and J is TRBJ1-5; D remains ambiguous. This CDR3 is built from 16 residues. CDR1 and CDR2 (germline): LGHDT, YNNKEL (reference sequence).

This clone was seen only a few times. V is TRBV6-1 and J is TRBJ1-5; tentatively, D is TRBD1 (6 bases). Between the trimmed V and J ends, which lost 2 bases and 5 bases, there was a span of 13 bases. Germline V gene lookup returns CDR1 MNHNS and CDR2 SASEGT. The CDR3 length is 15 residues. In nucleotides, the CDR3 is TGTGCCAGCAGTGAAAGGTCGGCAGGGGATCAGCCCCAGCATTTT. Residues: CASSERSAGDQPQHF.

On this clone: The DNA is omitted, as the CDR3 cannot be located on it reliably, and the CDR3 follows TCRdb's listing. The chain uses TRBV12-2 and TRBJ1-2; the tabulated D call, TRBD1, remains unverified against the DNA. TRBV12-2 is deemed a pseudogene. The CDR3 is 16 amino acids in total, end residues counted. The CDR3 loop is CASRIRWGQGATGYTF.

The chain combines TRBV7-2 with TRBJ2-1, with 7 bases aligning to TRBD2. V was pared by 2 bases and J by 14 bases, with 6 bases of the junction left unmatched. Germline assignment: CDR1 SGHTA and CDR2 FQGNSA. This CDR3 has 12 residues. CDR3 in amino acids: CASSLIALAEFF. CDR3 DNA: TGTGCCAGCAGCTTAATTGCCCTAGCGGAGTTCTTC. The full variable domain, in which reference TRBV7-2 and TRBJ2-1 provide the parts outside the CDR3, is GAGVSQSPSNKVTEKGKDVELRCDPISGHTALYWYRQSLGQGLEFLIYFQGNSAPDKSGLPSDRFSAERTGGSVSTLTIQRTQQEDSAVYLCASSLIALAEFFGPGTRLTVL.

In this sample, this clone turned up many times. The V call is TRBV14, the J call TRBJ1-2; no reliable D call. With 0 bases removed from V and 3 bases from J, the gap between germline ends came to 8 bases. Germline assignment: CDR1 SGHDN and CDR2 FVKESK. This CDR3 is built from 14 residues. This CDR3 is CASSQDVQDYGYTF. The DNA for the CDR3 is TGTGCCAGCAGCCAAGATGTGCAGGACTATGGCTACACCTTC.

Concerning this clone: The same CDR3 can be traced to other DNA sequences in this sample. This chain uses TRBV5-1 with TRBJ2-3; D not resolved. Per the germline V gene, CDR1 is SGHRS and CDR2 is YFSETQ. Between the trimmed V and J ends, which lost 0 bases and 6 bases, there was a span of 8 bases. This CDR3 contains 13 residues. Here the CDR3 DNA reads TGCGCCAGCAGCTTGGCCGCGGCGGATACGCAGTATTTT. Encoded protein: CASSLAAADTQYF.

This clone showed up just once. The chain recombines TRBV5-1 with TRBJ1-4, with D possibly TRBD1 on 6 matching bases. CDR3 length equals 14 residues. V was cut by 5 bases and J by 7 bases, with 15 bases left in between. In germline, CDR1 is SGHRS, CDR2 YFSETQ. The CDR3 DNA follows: TGCGCCAGCAGTCAGGGGTCTTCTATTGAAAAACTGTTTTTT. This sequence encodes CASSQGSSIEKLFF. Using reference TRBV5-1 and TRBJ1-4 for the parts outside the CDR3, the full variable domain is KAGVTQTPRYLIKTRGQQVTLSCSPISGHRSVSWYQQTPGQGLQFLFEYFSETQRNKGNFPGRFSGRQFSNSRSEMNVSTLELGDSALYLCASSQGSSIEKLFFGSGTQLSVL.